This TCR beta chain came from a study of T cells in Graves' hyperthyroidism and ophthalmopathy. Ophthalmopathy patients all had a Clinical Activity Score of at least 3, a NOSPECS grade of at least 4 and disease under 3 months old. In this sample, this clonotype turned up a few times. Researchers amplified the TCR beta CDR3 regions from RNA transcripts. An initial round of RT-PCR targeting the TCR CDR3 relied on the HTBI primer set. TCRdb passed the multiplex PCR reads through MiXCR, listing each CDR3 protein once. The repertoire holds 490,000 or so distinct CDR3 sequences, with 22% as singletons. The sequencing sample was made of blood. This receptor was obtained from a woman aged 70-85 years with Graves' ophthalmopathy.

The CDR3 DNA is TGTGCCAGCAGCTTTTCGTGGGAGAAGACCCAGTACTTC. Translated: CASSFSWEKTQYF. The V call is TRBV5-4, the J call TRBJ2-5; a possible D gene is TRBD2 (5 bases). The CDR3 consists of 13 residues. CDR1 is SGHNT, CDR2 YYREEE, per germline (reference sequence). V dropped 2 bases and J dropped 6 bases, with 11 bases sitting between them.